Each of the 31 T cell receptor beta chains below was sequenced from the same sample in a study of blood T cell repertoires in COVID-19 (dated by TCRdb to 2018 to 2020). Library method: the immunoSEQ multiplex PCR assay. Not all clones reach the TCRdb copy of this immuneACCESS table, which keeps in-frame sequences only. Checked studies attribute under half of the gap to unresolved V genes and leave the rest unexplained. Across this sample there are under 200,000 clones, with 80% to 85% seen only once. The top ten clonotypes cover roughly 9.5% of the sample. The material sequenced was peripheral blood. The receptors come from a woman older than 75 with active or convalescent COVID-19.

The chain links TRBV18 to TRBJ1-4; 7 bases are a match to TRBD1. Germline V gene sequence: CDR1 KGHSH, CDR2 LQKENI. The CDR3 loop spans 13 amino acids. The V segment lost 3 bases and the J segment 8 bases; nucleotides outside the gene matches: 3. The CDR3 region has the DNA TGTGCCAGCTCACCGACAGGGTCCGAAAAACTGTTTTTT. Its translation: CASSPTGSEKLFF.

The gene calls are TRBV13 and TRBJ2-3, with D possibly TRBD1 on 5 matching bases. This CDR3 contains 15 residues. Trimming left V 3 bases short and J 2 bases short, with 12 bases between. Germline V gene sequence: CDR1 PRHDT, CDR2 FYEKMQ (reference sequence). CDR3 amino acids: CASSLTAKFTDTQYF. Here the CDR3 DNA reads TGTGCCAGCAGCTTGACAGCAAAATTCACAGATACGCAGTATTTT. Combining the CDR3 with reference TRBV13 and TRBJ2-3 gives the whole variable domain AAGVIQSPRHLIKEKRETATLKCYPIPRHDTVYWYQQGPGQDPQFLISFYEKMQSDKGSIPDRFSAQQFSDYHSELNMSSLELGDSALYFCASSLTAKFTDTQYFGPGTRLTVL.

The rearrangement uses TRBV9 and TRBJ1-6; 9 bases are a match to TRBD1. Germline V gene lookup returns CDR1 SGDLS and CDR2 YYNGEE. The CDR3 has 18 amino acids. The V segment lost 0 bases and the J segment 8 bases; nucleotides outside the gene matches: 12. This chain's CDR3 is CASSVAPGQGPYDSPLHF. In nucleotides, the CDR3 is TGTGCCAGCAGCGTAGCGCCGGGACAGGGACCTTATGATTCACCCCTCCACTTT.

V is TRBV3-1 (or the pseudogene TRBV3-2) and J is TRBJ1-6; possible D gene TRBD1, 5 bases. CDR3 size: 16 residues. V shed 4 bases and J shed 8 bases, with 18 bases lying between them. Germline-derived CDR1 and CDR2 are LGHDT and YNNKEL (reference sequence). The CDR3: CASSPYPGRGYSPLHF. The CDR3 nucleotides are TGTGCCAGCAGCCCCTATCCCGGGAGGGGTTATTCACCCCTCCACTTT.

This sequence joins TRBV7-9 and TRBJ2-2; TRBD2 matches 14 bases. This CDR3 is built from 17 residues. Germline-derived CDR1 and CDR2 are SEHNR and FQNEAQ (reference sequence). With 1 base clipped from V and 4 bases from J, the junction kept 2 bases outside the gene matches. The DNA of the CDR3 is TGTGCCAGCAGCTTAGGGACTAGCGGGGGGCCCACCGGGGAGCTGTTTTTT. It encodes CASSLGTSGGPTGELFF.

V usage is TRBV15 and J usage is TRBJ1-2; D remains unclear. Germline V CDR1 and CDR2: LNHNV, YYDKDF (reference sequence). The length of the CDR3 is 16 residues. V was clipped by 1 base and J by 1 base, with 13 bases between them. As DNA, the CDR3 is TGTGCCACCAGCAGAGCAGACGGACTTTTTAACTATGGCTACACCTTC. As protein: CATSRADGLFNYGYTF. The full variable domain, its missing parts supplied by reference TRBV15 and TRBJ1-2, is DAMVIQNPRYQVTQFGKPVTLSCSQTLNHNVMYWYQQKSSQAPKLLFHYYDKDFNNEADTPDNFQSRRPNTSFCFLDIRSPGLGDTAMYLCATSRADGLFNYGYTFGSGTRLTVV.

DNA for the CDR3: TGTGCCAGCTCACCGGGGACAGGGGGTTCACCCCTCCACTTT. This sequence encodes CASSPGTGGSPLHF. The chain is built from TRBV18 and TRBJ1-6, with TRBD1 identical over 11 bases. V shed 3 bases and J 9 bases; nucleotides not matched to a gene: 1. This CDR3 is built from 14 residues. Germline CDR1 KGHSH, CDR2 LQKENI.

The chain employs TRBV15 and TRBJ1-6; no firm D call. The CDR3 covers 13 residues. Germline CDR1 is LNHNV and CDR2 is YYDKDF (reference sequence). Trimming removed 1 base at V and 8 bases at J, with 6 bases between. In DNA form, the CDR3 reads TGTGCCACCAGCAGAGGCGTGGATTCACCCCTCCACTTT. Protein sequence: CATSRGVDSPLHF. Using reference TRBV15 and TRBJ1-6 for the parts outside the CDR3, the full variable domain is DAMVIQNPRYQVTQFGKPVTLSCSQTLNHNVMYWYQQKSSQAPKLLFHYYDKDFNNEADTPDNFQSRRPNTSFCFLDIRSPGLGDTAMYLCATSRGVDSPLHFGNGTRLTVT.

The sample holds a few counts of this clone. The V call is TRBV9, the J call TRBJ1-2, with a weak D call TRBD1 (5 bases). Germline CDR1 is SGDLS and CDR2 is YYNGEE. V was pared by 0 bases and J by 3 bases, with 9 bases between. CDR3 length: 14 amino acids. CDR3 protein: CASSVEDSYYGYTF. The CDR3 bases are TGTGCCAGCAGCGTAGAAGACAGTTACTATGGCTACACCTTC.

The V gene is TRBV19, the J gene TRBJ2-5; 7 bases are shared with TRBD1. This CDR3 comprises 15 residues. The J segment lost 5 bases and the V segment lost 3 bases, leaving 9 bases of the junction unmatched. Per germline, CDR1 LNHDA and CDR2 SQIVND (reference sequence). The CDR3 DNA follows: TGTGCCAGTAGTATGCGAGGGGGCCGGGGTGAGACCCAGTACTTC. The encoded protein is CASSMRGGRGETQYF.

The chain has TRBV29-1 and TRBJ2-7, with TRBD1 matching over 7 bases. The trim removed 4 bases at V and 6 bases at J, leaving 6 bases unmatched. The germline V gene has CDR1 SQVTM and CDR2 ANQGSEA. CDR3 size: 12 residues. For the CDR3, the DNA is TGCAGCGTTGGGGCAGGGGGAAGCGAGCAGTACTTC. Encoded protein: CSVGAGGSEQYF.

Only a few counts were recorded for this clone. This chain links TRBV7-2 with TRBJ1-4; D remains unclear. CDR1 is SGHTA and CDR2 is FQGNSA in the germline V gene. Trimming removed 8 bases from V and 6 bases from J, with 13 bases in between. The CDR3 runs 13 residues. CDR3 nucleotides: TGTGCCAGCTCGACCTTCGGAGATGAAAAACTGTTTTTT. This sequence encodes CASSTFGDEKLFF.

The chain has TRBV5-1 and TRBJ2-3, with a weak D call TRBD2 (5 bases). CDR1 SGHRS and CDR2 YFSETQ come from the germline V gene. V lost 7 bases to trimming and J lost 1 base, with 10 bases between them. This CDR3 region has 13 residues. DNA for the CDR3: TGCGCCAGCGGAGGTACAGGCACAGATACGCAGTATTTT. Amino acids: CASGGTGTDTQYF.

The rearrangement links TRBV7-2 to TRBJ2-2, with D tentatively TRBD1 (6 bases). The CDR3 runs to 15 residues. V was clipped by 6 bases and J by 4 bases, with 15 bases between them. In germline, CDR1 is SGHTA, CDR2 FQGNSA. The CDR3 nucleotides read TGTGCCAGCAGGGTTGGCGACAGGCTCACCGGGGAGCTGTTTTTT. This codes for CASRVGDRLTGELFF.

V usage is TRBV9 and J usage is TRBJ2-1, with D perhaps matching TRBD1 (5 bases). V was clipped by 4 bases and J by 0 bases, with 11 bases between them. In germline, CDR1 is SGDLS, CDR2 YYNGEE. The CDR3 runs to 15 residues. The CDR3 loop reads CASSKTESSYNEQFF. The CDR3 bases are TGTGCCAGCAGCAAGACAGAGAGCTCCTACAATGAGCAGTTCTTC.

This clone was seen a handful of times. Distinct nucleotide sequences in the sample also encode this CDR3. CDR3 in DNA: TGTGCCAGCAGTTTTAGCGGGCAACCCCAGCATTTT. This codes for CASSFSGQPQHF. This chain uses TRBV12-3 or TRBV12-4 with TRBJ1-5; D is unclear. This CDR3 spans 12 amino acids. V shed 3 bases and J shed 10 bases, with 10 bases lying between them.

V usage is TRBV14 and J usage is TRBJ2-7; TRBD1 matches at 8 bases. The CDR3 consists of 16 residues. Trimming removed 4 bases from V and 2 bases from J; junction bases left unmatched: 10. Germline V gene lookup returns CDR1 SGHDN and CDR2 FVKESK. The CDR3, as DNA: TGTGCCAGCAGCCTTTCAACCGGGACAGGTGCCTACGAGCAGTACTTC. As protein: CASSLSTGTGAYEQYF. Full variable domain (outside the CDR3, taken from reference TRBV14 and TRBJ2-7): EAGVTQFPSHSVIEKGQTVTLRCDPISGHDNLYWYRRVMGKEIKFLLHFVKESKQDESGMPNNRFLAERTGGTYSTLKVQPAELEDSGVYFCASSLSTGTGAYEQYFGPGTRLTVT.

The V call is TRBV9, the J call TRBJ1-5; D gene ambiguous. This CDR3 is 14 amino acids long. V was shortened by 4 bases and J by 6 bases, with 14 bases between the two germline ends. Germline V gives CDR1 SGDLS, CDR2 YYNGEE. The CDR3 sequence: CASSLDGDFQPQHF. CDR3 nucleotide sequence: TGTGCCAGCAGCCTGGACGGGGATTTTCAGCCCCAGCATTTT.

In its sample, this clone was seen a few times. The chain carries TRBV29-1 and TRBJ1-2; the D gene is possibly TRBD1 (5 bases). This CDR3 contains 13 residues. The ends were cut back, 4 bases at V and 4 bases at J, with 13 bases in the middle. The germline V gene encodes CDR1 SQVTM and CDR2 ANQGSEA. CDR3 sequence reads: CSVVVTETYGYTF. In DNA, the CDR3 is TGCAGCGTTGTTGTGACAGAGACCTATGGCTACACCTTC.

The V call is TRBV7-3, the J call TRBJ1-1; TRBD1 matches 8 bases. The CDR3 is 17 amino acids. Trimming removed 5 bases from V and 5 bases from J; junction bases left unmatched: 16. Germline-derived CDR1 and CDR2 are SGHTA and FQGTGA. The CDR3 DNA reads as TGTGCCAGCAGCAACTACCCCCCCCTAACAGGGGGGACTGAAGCTTTCTTT. It translates to CASSNYPPLTGGTEAFF.

V is TRBV2 and J is TRBJ1-5, with D perhaps TRBD1 (5 bases). The V end was cut by 10 bases, the J end by 0 bases, with 19 bases between. The germline V gene has CDR1 SNHLY and CDR2 FYNNEI. This CDR3 has 16 amino acids. This CDR3 reads CATSGGDGDSNQPQHF. CDR3 bases: TGTGCCACCTCAGGCGGGGACGGAGATAGCAATCAGCCCCAGCATTTT.

The V and J genes are TRBV3-1 (or the pseudogene TRBV3-2) and TRBJ2-3, with TRBD2 matching over 14 bases. Trimming removed 4 bases from V and 0 bases from J; junction bases left unmatched: 3. The CDR3 contains 17 residues. Looked up from germline, CDR1 is LGHDT and CDR2 is YNNKEL (reference sequence). CDR3: CASSPGLAGDSTDTQYF. As DNA, the CDR3 is TGTGCCAGCAGCCCGGGACTAGCGGGGGATAGCACAGATACGCAGTATTTT.

This chain connects TRBV14 to TRBJ1-5, with TRBD1 identical over 7 bases. Unmatched junction bases numbered 6, after V lost 4 bases and J lost 0 bases. The CDR3 covers 16 residues. Germline V CDR1 and CDR2: SGHDN, FVKESK. The CDR3 here is CASSPQGGFSNQPQHF. The CDR3 DNA follows: TGTGCCAGCAGCCCCCAGGGGGGTTTTAGCAATCAGCCCCAGCATTTT. The variable domain in full, with the rest retrieved from reference TRBV14 and TRBJ1-5, is EAGVTQFPSHSVIEKGQTVTLRCDPISGHDNLYWYRRVMGKEIKFLLHFVKESKQDESGMPNNRFLAERTGGTYSTLKVQPAELEDSGVYFCASSPQGGFSNQPQHFGDGTRLSIL.

The chain uses TRBV7-2 and TRBJ1-1, with 8 bases that match TRBD1. J gave up 1 base and V 1 base, and 2 bases lay outside the gene matches. The CDR3 runs to 15 residues. Germline V gene data show CDR1 as SGHTA and CDR2 as FQGNSA. CDR3 sequence reads: CASSLVGTGNTEAFF. CDR3 in DNA: TGTGCCAGCAGCTTAGTCGGGACAGGGAACACTGAAGCTTTCTTT.

The chain employs TRBV6-5 and TRBJ2-3; 10 positions match TRBD2. Germline V CDR1 and CDR2: MNHEY, SVGAGI. This CDR3 comprises 14 residues. The ends lost 8 bases at V and 6 bases at J; junction bases unmatched: 8. In DNA form, the CDR3 reads TGTGCCAGCCGAGCGGGGGGGCCATCGGATACGCAGTATTTT. Protein sequence: CASRAGGPSDTQYF.

The CDR3 DNA reads TGCGCCAGCAGCCAGGCTTTTGGGGGGACCGACACTAGCTACACCTTC. Protein: CASSQAFGGTDTSYTF. The chain joins TRBV4-3 to TRBJ1-2; perhaps TRBD1 as D (5 bases). Germline CDR1 is LGHNA and CDR2 is YSLEER. The CDR3 contains 16 residues. Trimming stripped 3 bases from V and 9 bases from J, with 23 bases between.

This chain links TRBV5-5 with TRBJ2-7, with unresolved D. Per the germline V gene, CDR1 is SGHKS and CDR2 is YYEKEE (reference sequence). The V gene lost 6 bases and the J gene lost 6 bases, with 19 bases spanning the gap. The CDR3 loop spans 14 amino acids. Here the CDR3 DNA reads TGTGCCAGCACCTTAGTGTGGTCGTCGGGCGAGCAGTACTTC. Its protein product is CASTLVWSSGEQYF.

The chain combines TRBV6-5 with TRBJ1-3; a possible D gene is TRBD1 (6 bases). V shed 6 bases and J shed 3 bases, with 12 bases lying between them. The CDR3 covers 14 residues. CDR1 is MNHEY and CDR2 is SVGAGI in the germline V gene. The DNA of the CDR3 is TGTGCCAGCAGCCAGGGGTATGATGGAAACACCATATATTTT. It translates to CASSQGYDGNTIYF.

The chain is built from TRBV28 and TRBJ1-3; D gene uncertain. The V gene's germline CDR1 is MDHEN and CDR2 SYDVKM. Trimming shortened V by 9 bases and J by 0 bases, and 15 bases separated the two germline ends. CDR3 length: 15 residues. As DNA, the CDR3 is TGTGCCAGTCTGCCGGGTTCTAGCTCTGGAAACACCATATATTTT. Translation gives CASLPGSSSGNTIYF.

V is TRBV6-5 and J is TRBJ1-6; 7 nucleotides line up with TRBD1. The germline CDR1 and CDR2 sequences are MNHEY and SVGAGI. This CDR3 contains 14 residues. Trimming removed 11 bases from V and 8 bases from J; junction bases left unmatched: 12. As DNA, the CDR3 is TGTGCCGCTCAGGGGGACCAAGGTGATTCACCCCTCCACTTT. Encoded protein: CAAQGDQGDSPLHF.

This clone came up once. The chain employs TRBV12-3 or TRBV12-4 and TRBJ1-2; no firm D call. The V end was cut by 2 bases, the J end by 5 bases, with 3 bases between. The CDR3 consists of 11 residues. The CDR3 region is CASSLRYGYTF. DNA for the CDR3: TGTGCCAGCAGTTTACGGTATGGCTACACCTTC.